The rows below give T cell receptor beta chains drawn from one sample of a study of blood T cell repertoires in COVID-19. Here immunoSEQ multiplex PCR was the method, and the copy in TCRdb shows in-frame clones only, minus some. This sample has approximately 190,000 clones, with roughly 86% found just once. Sequencing was performed on PBMCs or T cells enriched from blood (not recorded which). All receptors come from a woman aged 40 to 50 in a cohort exposed to, infected with or recovered from COVID-19 (not recorded which). Each CDR3 is given with its conserved first and last residue. The D gene is left open where the match is weak. For some rows the clone size is stated as once, few or many, or as a class when expanded; others skip it.

v_gene	abundance	j_gene	d_gene	CDR3nt	CDR3aa
TRBV6-2/TRBV6-3	few	TRBJ2-1	.	TGTGCCAGCAGCAATGCGGGGCCGTACAATGAGCAGTTCTTC	CASSNAGPYNEQFF
TRBV7-9	.	TRBJ2-2	.	TGTGCCAGCAGCCCCGTGCGGGGCGACACGAACACCGGGGAGCTGTTTTTT	CASSPVRGDTNTGELFF
TRBV19	.	TRBJ1-1	TRBD1	TGTGCCAGTAGTATCCCGCCACGACAGGGTCTCCGGACTGAAGCTTTCTTT	CASSIPPRQGLRTEAFF
TRBV28	.	TRBJ2-4	.	TGTGCCAGCAGTTTAGGCCGCGGGTGGCAGTACTTC	CASSLGRGWQYF
TRBV12-3/TRBV12-4	.	TRBJ2-7	.	TGTGCCAGCAGTTTTGCCGTACCCCAGGAGTACTTC	CASSFAVPQEYF
TRBV24-1	.	TRBJ1-4	.	TGTGCCACCAGTGAGTATAAGACACGTTCCGATAATATTGAAAAACTGTTTTTT	CATSEYKTRSDNIEKLFF
TRBV28	.	TRBJ2-1	TRBD2	TGTGCCAGCAGCGGAATCTGGAGCGGGGGTTACAATGAGCAGTTCTTC	CASSGIWSGGYNEQFF
TRBV6-5	.	TRBJ1-1	.	TGTGCCAGCAGTTACCAGGCAGGGTGGGGAACTGAAGCTTTCTTT	CASSYQAGWGTEAFF
TRBV29-1	.	TRBJ2-5	.	TGCAGCGTTATCCCTAGCTCCAAGACCCAGTACTTC	CSVIPSSKTQYF
TRBV19	few	TRBJ2-7	TRBD2	TGTGCCAGTAGTCCAGGACTAGCGGATATCCTACGAGGGCAGTACTTC	CASSPGLADILRGQYF
TRBV19	once	TRBJ2-1	.	TGTGCCAGTAGTATACACAGCTACAATGAGCAGTTCTTC	CASSIHSYNEQFF
TRBV27	.	TRBJ1-1	.	TGTGCCAGCGGGCTCCCTGAAGCTTTCTTT	CASGLPEAFF
TRBV24-1	.	TRBJ1-1	.	TGTGCCACCAGTGAGACCTTGGACACTGAGGTTTTCTTT	CATSETLDTEVFF
TRBV6-5	once	TRBJ2-1	.	TGTGCCAGCAGTTACGGGGGGAGCTCCTACAATGAGCAGTTCTTC	CASSYGGSSYNEQFF
TRBV21-1	.	TRBJ2-6	.	TGTGCCAGCAGCAAATCGAGGGTGTGGGTCAAAGAGGTCTCTGGGGCCAACGTCCTGACTTTC	CASSKSRVWVKEVSGANVLTF
TRBV27	.	TRBJ1-2	TRBD1	TGTGCCAGCAGTTTTGCCGGGACAGGGGGCTATGGCTACACCTTC	CASSFAGTGGYGYTF
TRBV7-8	.	TRBJ2-3	TRBD2	TGTGCCAGCAGCTTAACGCTAGCGGGGGGCCTAGGCACAGATACGCAGTATTTT	CASSLTLAGGLGTDTQYF
TRBV5-6	.	TRBJ2-5	.	TGTGCCAGCAGCTTGGAACAGTTCCGCTCGTACCAAGAGACCCAGTACTTC	CASSLEQFRSYQETQYF
TRBV5-4	.	TRBJ2-3	.	TGTGCCAGCAGCTTGGAGTTGCGATCCACAGATACGCAGTATTTT	CASSLELRSTDTQYF
TRBV3-1/TRBV3-2	once	TRBJ2-3	.	TGTGCCAGCAGCCAAGATTTACAGTACTTTACGCAGTATTTT	CASSQDLQYFTQYF
TRBV5-7	.	TRBJ1-4	TRBD1	TGTGCCAGCAGCTTGGGGACAGGGCGGCGTGAAAAACTGTTTTTT	CASSLGTGRREKLFF
TRBV7-2	.	TRBJ1-1	.	TGTGCCAGCAGCTCCTTGGTACAGGGAACTGAAGCTTTCTTT	CASSSLVQGTEAFF
TRBV28	.	TRBJ2-3	TRBD2	TGTGCCAGCAGTTTCGGTCTAGGCGGGAGGAATACAGATACGCAGTATTTT	CASSFGLGGRNTDTQYF
TRBV11-2	once	TRBJ1-2	.	TGTGCCAGCAGCGACCGGGGGGGGGCCTATGGCTACACCTTC	CASSDRGGAYGYTF
TRBV6-5	.	TRBJ1-2	TRBD1	TGTGCCAGCAGCCACCGGGACAGGGGCGACTATGGCTACACCTTC	CASSHRDRGDYGYTF
TRBV5-1	.	TRBJ2-7	TRBD1	TGCGCCAGCAGCTTGGTGGGGACAGAAACCTACGAGCAGTACTTC	CASSLVGTETYEQYF
TRBV28	.	TRBJ1-4	TRBD1	TGTGCCAGCAGTTTAACTCAGACAGGGTCCCAAAAACTGTTTTTT	CASSLTQTGSQKLFF
TRBV4-1	.	TRBJ1-6	.	TGCGCCAGCAGCCACGCCTCGGCGGGGGTGGGGAATTCACCCCTCCACTTT	CASSHASAGVGNSPLHF